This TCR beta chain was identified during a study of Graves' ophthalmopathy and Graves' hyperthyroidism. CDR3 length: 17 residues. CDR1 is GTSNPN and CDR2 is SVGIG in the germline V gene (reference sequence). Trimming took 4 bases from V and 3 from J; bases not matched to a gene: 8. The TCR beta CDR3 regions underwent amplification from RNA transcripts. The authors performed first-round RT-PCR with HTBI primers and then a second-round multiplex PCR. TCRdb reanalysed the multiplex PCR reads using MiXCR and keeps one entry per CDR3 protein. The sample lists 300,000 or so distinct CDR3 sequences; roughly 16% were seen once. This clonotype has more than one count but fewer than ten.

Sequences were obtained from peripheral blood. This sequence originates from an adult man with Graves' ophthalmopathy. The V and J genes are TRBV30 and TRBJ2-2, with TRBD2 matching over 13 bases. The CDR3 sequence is CAWTQTSGRRDTGELFF. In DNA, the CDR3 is TGTGCCTGGACCCAGACTAGCGGGAGGCGAGACACCGGGGAGCTGTTTTTT.